The rows below give T cell receptor beta chains drawn from one sample of a study of regulatory T cells in long-lasting Graves disease. TCRdb passed the multiplex PCR reads through MiXCR, listing each CDR3 protein once. This table has hundreds of thousands of distinct CDR3 sequences, approximately 15% appearing once. This same sample was also taken into another study, of T cells in Graves' hyperthyroidism and ophthalmopathy.

Material: peripheral blood mononuclear cells (PBMCs), obtained at new diagnosis, from a patient treated with antithyroid drugs. The receptors shown here come from a woman aged 25 to 39 with Graves disease. Each CDR3 is given with its conserved first and last residue. The D gene is left open where the match is weak. The size entry is marked missing in some rows and otherwise reads once, few, many or a size class.

V gene	clone size	J gene	D gene	CDR3 DNA	CDR3 protein
TRBV5-4	NA	TRBJ2-3	TRBD2	TGTGCCAGCAGCTTGCTTTGGACTAGCGGACGCACAGATACGCAGTATTTT	CASSLLWTSGRTDTQYF
TRBV10-3	NA	TRBJ2-2	TRBD1	TGTGCCATCGGCAGGGACAGTCCTAAGACGAACACCGGGGAGCTGTTTTTT	CAIGRDSPKTNTGELFF
TRBV2	many	TRBJ2-1	TRBD1	TGTGCCAGCAGCCCGACAGGGTCCTACAATGAGCAGTTCTTC	CASSPTGSYNEQFF
TRBV24-1	few	TRBJ2-1	NA	TGTGCCACCAGTGATTTTAAGGGGTCCTACAATGAGCAGTTCTTC	CATSDFKGSYNEQFF
TRBV30	NA	TRBJ1-2	NA	TGTGCCTGGAGTGTAAGGACGGTCTATGGCTACACCTTC	CAWSVRTVYGYTF
TRBV20-1	NA	TRBJ2-3	NA	TGCAGTGCCCCTCGACCGGACAGACCCACAGATACGCAGTATTTT	CSAPRPDRPTDTQYF
TRBV7-9	NA	TRBJ2-2	NA	TGTGCCAGCAGCTCATTCGTGAACACCGGGGAGCTGTTTTTT	CASSSFVNTGELFF
TRBV7-9	many	TRBJ1-2	NA	TGTGCCAGCAGCTCCGGACAGGGCTACACCTTC	CASSSGQGYTF
TRBV5-4	few	TRBJ1-6	NA	TGTGCCAGCAGCCTCGAACATGATTCACCCCTCCACTTT	CASSLEHDSPLHF
TRBV28	many	TRBJ1-1	NA	TGTGCCAGCAGTCGCTACAGGGACTTGAACACTGAAGCTTTCTTT	CASSRYRDLNTEAFF
TRBV20-1	many	TRBJ2-7	NA	TGCAGTGCTAGAAGAGGGGCGGTCAACTACGAGCAGTACTTC	CSARRGAVNYEQYF
TRBV2	NA	TRBJ1-4	TRBD1	TGTGCCAGCAGCAAACATGGGAAGACAGGGAAGGGTGAAAAACTGTTTTTT	CASSKHGKTGKGEKLFF
TRBV11-2	NA	TRBJ2-5	NA	TGTGCCAGCAGCCAAGTCCCGGGAACCCAGTACTTC	CASSQVPGTQYF
TRBV29-1	few	TRBJ2-1	NA	TGCAGCGTTGATCAGTATGAGCAGTTCTTC	CSVDQYEQFF
TRBV6-9	NA	TRBJ1-5	NA	TGTGCCAGCAGTTTTATCCCGCGGGGCGGTCATAATCAGCCCCAGCATTTT	CASSFIPRGGHNQPQHF
TRBV9	few	TRBJ2-5	TRBD2	TGTGCCAGCAGCCCTGGGAGCCTAGCGGGGAAAGAGACCCAGTACTTC	CASSPGSLAGKETQYF
TRBV6-1	few	TRBJ2-1	NA	TGTGCCAGCAGCTTGACTAATCCCTACAATGAGCAGTTCTTC	CASSLTNPYNEQFF
TRBV20-1	few	TRBJ1-5	TRBD1	TGCAGTGCTAGAGATTGGTGGGGGACAGGGGATCAGCCCCAGCATTTT	CSARDWWGTGDQPQHF
TRBV3-1	NA	TRBJ2-1	TRBD1	TGTGCCAGCAGCCGGACAGGGGACTACAATGAGCAGTTCTTC	CASSRTGDYNEQFF
TRBV7-3	many	TRBJ2-3	NA	TGTGCCAGCAGCTTAGGGGGAGGTACCCCAGATACGCAGTATTTT	CASSLGGGTPDTQYF
TRBV4-1	NA	TRBJ2-3	NA	TGCGCCAGCAGCCAAGCCCTGGTCCCTCACTTGTATTTT	CASSQALVPHLYF
TRBV7-2	NA	TRBJ2-5	TRBD2	TGTGCCAGCAGCGAACTAGCGGGACATCTCCAAGAGACCCAGTACTTC	CASSELAGHLQETQYF
TRBV20-1	few	TRBJ2-5	NA	TGCAGTGCGAAGGGATTGGCCAACCAAGAGACCCAGTACTTC	CSAKGLANQETQYF
TRBV29-1	few	TRBJ1-2	TRBD1	TGCAGCGTTGAGACAAACAGGGGGTATGGCTACACCTTC	CSVETNRGYGYTF
TRBV6-2/TRBV6-3	few	TRBJ2-1	TRBD2	TGTGCCAGCAGTTATTATCGGCTAAGAGCGGGAGGGCCGATTGCCGATGAGCAGTTCTTC	CASSYYRLRAGGPIADEQFF
TRBV19	many	TRBJ1-5	NA	TGTGCCAGTAGTATCCTCGGGGGAGCTTATCAGCCCCAGCATTTT	CASSILGGAYQPQHF
TRBV7-2	many	TRBJ2-5	TRBD2	TGTGCCAGCAGCCCCGCGGGACTAGCGGGAGTAGAGACCCAGTACTTC	CASSPAGLAGVETQYF
TRBV6-1	many	TRBJ2-5	TRBD2	TGTGCCAGCAGTGAAGCAGCCGGCGGGAGATGGGAGACCCAGTACTTC	CASSEAAGGRWETQYF
TRBV30	many	TRBJ2-3	NA	TGTGCCTGGAGTCGCATTTCTAGCACAGATACGCAGTATTTT	CAWSRISSTDTQYF
TRBV29-1	NA	TRBJ2-1	TRBD2	TGCAGCGCCATAGACAGTCTAGATACTAGCGGGAGAGTTCGGTTCTTC	CSAIDSLDTSGRVRFF
TRBV6-1	many	TRBJ1-5	TRBD1	TGTGCCAGCAGACCCGGACAGGGGGGGATTAGCAATCAGCCCCAGCATTTT	CASRPGQGGISNQPQHF
TRBV20-1	NA	TRBJ2-7	TRBD2	TGCAGTGCTAGGGGGGGGTTCTACGAGCAGTACTTC	CSARGGFYEQYF
TRBV7-9	many	TRBJ2-1	TRBD2	TGTGCCAGCAGCCCCCGGCTAGCGGGAGCCCCAGAGCAGTTCTTC	CASSPRLAGAPEQFF
TRBV7-2	few	TRBJ2-7	TRBD1	TGTGCCAGCAGCTTAGCAGGGGGCGAGCCCTACGAGCAGTACTTC	CASSLAGGEPYEQYF
TRBV9	NA	TRBJ1-1	NA	TGTGCCAGCACCGGGAGGGAGGGGAAGAACACTGAAGCTTTCTTT	CASTGREGKNTEAFF
TRBV19	few	TRBJ2-2	NA	TGTGCCAGTAAAGTAAAGGGAGTGAACACCGGGGAGCTGTTTTTT	CASKVKGVNTGELFF
TRBV5-1	NA	TRBJ2-1	NA	TGCGCCAGCCACGCTGAGTGGGCGGATGAGCAGTTCTTC	CASHAEWADEQFF
TRBV6-1	many	TRBJ1-3	TRBD1	TGTGCCAGCAGAGGACAGGGGTCGGACACCATATATTTT	CASRGQGSDTIYF
TRBV19	many	TRBJ2-1	NA	TGTGCCAGTAGGAATCCCACACTAGTGAGTAATGAGCAGTTCTTC	CASRNPTLVSNEQFF
TRBV5-1	few	TRBJ2-1	TRBD1	TGCGCCAGCAGCTTGTGGACAGGCCTTGGCAATGAGCAGTTCTTC	CASSLWTGLGNEQFF
TRBV27	NA	TRBJ2-1	NA	TGTGCCAGCAGTTTAGAGACCGGGACACGATACAATGAGCAGTTCTTC	CASSLETGTRYNEQFF
TRBV28	many	TRBJ2-3	NA	TGTGCCAGCAGTTTGGTAGGGGCCTCAGATACGCAGTATTTT	CASSLVGASDTQYF
TRBV15	many	TRBJ1-1	NA	TGTGCCACCAGCAGAGATTCCCTAGGGGGGGCGAAAACTGAAGCTTTCTTT	CATSRDSLGGAKTEAFF
TRBV5-1	NA	TRBJ2-7	TRBD2	TGCGCCAGCAGCTTGGAAGGGACAGCTAGCGGGATCAGCTCCTACGAGCAGTACTTC	CASSLEGTASGISSYEQYF
TRBV5-6	NA	TRBJ2-7	TRBD2	TGTGCCAGCAGCTTGGCCCCTAGCGGGGATCTGCAGCAGTACTTC	CASSLAPSGDLQQYF
TRBV29-1	many	TRBJ2-3	NA	TGCAGCGCCCAATGGGGAGATCCGCAGTATTTT	CSAQWGDPQYF
TRBV7-3	few	TRBJ2-1	TRBD1	TGTGCCAGCACCATCGATCTCCGGGACAGGCAATACAATGAGCAGTTCTTC	CASTIDLRDRQYNEQFF
TRBV3-1	many	TRBJ1-1	NA	TGTGCCAGCAGCCAATGGGGAGAAGCTTTCTTT	CASSQWGEAFF
TRBV7-2	many	TRBJ2-1	TRBD2	TGTGCCAGCATCGGGCTGGCTAGCGGGATCTACAATGAGCAGTTCTTC	CASIGLASGIYNEQFF
TRBV11-2	many	TRBJ2-1	TRBD2	TGTGCCAGCAGCTTAGAGGCTAGCGGGAAGTTCTTC	CASSLEASGKFF